The source of this T cell receptor beta chain is a study of vaccination effects on CD4 cells after COVID-19. Turning to the study itself: The post-vaccine samples were taken, at the median, 72 days after the second dose. In culture with 10 IU/ml IL-2 and roughly 9.3 ug/ml peptides, PBMC were grown at a few million per well.

Turning to this clone: Its antigen remains unidentified.

Study-wide results and caveats: Of the vaccine-induced clones from healthy vaccinees, merely 1 of 255 recognized common cold coronaviruses as well.

Researchers isolated CD4+ T cells once around 11 days of culture had elapsed. All study participants received two doses of BNT162b2 or mRNA-1273 vaccine. Recipients of the vaccine had no prior SARS-CoV-2 infection and negative nucleocapsid antibodies. TCRdb's copy holds only in-frame clones and misses some; the assay was immunoSEQ multiplex PCR. The sample records 47,000 or so clones, 60% to 75% being singletons. The sequencing used CD4+ T cells from PBMCs cultured without peptide, collected after COVID-19 vaccination. This receptor was identified in a human donor who received a COVID-19 vaccine.

CDR3 nucleotide sequence: TGTGCCAGCAGTGAAGTAGACAATCAGCCCCAGCATTTT. It translates to CASSEVDNQPQHF. This chain links TRBV6-1 with TRBJ1-5, with unresolved D. With 1 base removed from V and 3 bases from J, the gap between germline ends came to 4 bases. The CDR3 has 13 amino acids. The V gene's germline CDR1 is MNHNS and CDR2 SASEGT.